At least ten counts were recorded for the clone carrying this T cell receptor beta chain. Germline V CDR1 and CDR2: SGHDT, YYEEEE. Trimming removed 4 bases at V and 3 bases at J, with 8 bases between. The CDR3 is made up of 13 amino acids. During its preparation, the TCRbeta library received unique molecular identifiers. One entry per CDR3 protein, called by TCRdb with MiXCR from the PCR reads. The sample comprises around 370,000 distinct CDR3 sequences, about a tenth of which are singletons, and roughly 2.5% rests with the top ten. This entry belongs to a study of T-cell reconstitution after alpha-beta-depleted transplantation in children.

The V and J genes are TRBV5-6 and TRBJ1-3; D call uncertain. This receptor was obtained from a human donor who donated a stem cell graft to a child with acute lymphoblastic leukemia. This specimen consisted of PBMCs from the stem cell graft donor, obtained from the stem cell graft. CDR3 bases: TGTGCCAGCAGCCTATATATTGGAAACACCATATATTTT. Protein product: CASSLYIGNTIYF.